These 23 T cell receptor beta chains were all obtained from the same sample, sequenced in a study of shared clonotypes between healthy human individuals. Clones were read by immunoSEQ multiplex PCR, and TCRdb kept only the in-frame ones, dropping some. The sample lists around 2,100,000 clones; roughly 94% were seen once. CD8 cells classed as naive were CD45RO-negative and positively selected for CCR7, excluding terminally differentiated effector memory CD45RA+ cells. Sample: naive CD8+ T cells sorted from blood. These receptors originate from a man between 18 and 35 years old in good health.

The V call is TRBV13, the J call TRBJ1-1; no firm D call. Per germline, CDR1 PRHDT and CDR2 FYEKMQ (reference sequence). The CDR3 is 13 amino acids. The V gene lost 2 bases and the J gene lost 1 base, with 5 bases spanning the gap. In nucleotides, the CDR3 is TGTGCCAGCAGCTTAATGCAGAACACTGAAGCTTTCTTT. Amino acids: CASSLMQNTEAFF.

This rearrangement joins TRBV7-9 to TRBJ2-1; 16 nucleotides line up with TRBD2. Per germline, CDR1 SEHNR and CDR2 FQNEAQ (reference sequence). With 5 bases clipped from V and 8 bases from J, the junction kept 6 bases outside the gene matches. The CDR3 runs 16 residues. CDR3 protein: CASSGTSGRAVYEQFF. The CDR3 nucleotides are TGTGCCAGCAGCGGGACTAGCGGGAGGGCCGTTTATGAGCAGTTCTTC.

The chain combines TRBV14 with TRBJ2-1, with TRBD2 identical over 8 bases. The CDR3 is 15 residues long. Trimming at V came to 1 base and at J to 8 bases, leaving 7 bases not matched to a gene. The germline V gene encodes CDR1 SGHDN and CDR2 FVKESK. CDR3 DNA sequence: TGTGCCAGCAGCCAAGTCGGGACTAGTGACTATGAGCAGTTCTTC. Protein: CASSQVGTSDYEQFF.

This clone has just one count. The V call is TRBV9, the J call TRBJ2-5; D assignment may be TRBD1 or TRBD2 (5 bases each). V lost 4 bases and J 2 bases, leaving 9 bases between the germline ends. This CDR3 has 13 residues. CDR1 SGDLS and CDR2 YYNGEE come from the germline V gene. The CDR3, as DNA: TGTGCCAGCAGCTCTTGGGGGCAAGAGACCCAGTACTTC. Residues: CASSSWGQETQYF. Full variable domain (missing parts from reference TRBV9 and TRBJ2-5): DSGVTQTPKHLITATGQRVTLRCSPRSGDLSVYWYQQSLDQGLQFLIQYYNGEERAKGNILERFSAQQFPDLHSELNLSSLELGDSALYFCASSSWGQETQYFGPGTRLLVL.

The V and J genes are TRBV4-1 and TRBJ1-3; 8 bases agree with TRBD1. V shed 5 bases, J shed 8 bases, and the junction held 5 bases outside the gene matches. Germline CDR1 and CDR2: MGHRA and YSYEKL. The CDR3 has 13 residues. In DNA form, the CDR3 reads TGCGCCAGCAGCTTGACAGGGGATGACACCATATATTTT. It is translated as CASSLTGDDTIYF.

The chain joins TRBV18 to TRBJ1-3, with 7 bases aligning to TRBD1. This CDR3 comprises 22 residues. The junction had 20 bases not matched to a gene; V was cut back by 0 bases and J by 0 bases. Germline values: CDR1 KGHSH, CDR2 LQKENI. The CDR3 nucleotides read TGTGCCAGCTCACCACCGAAAGGGGGCGCGTTCGGTACGACCGACTCTGGAAACACCATATATTTT. The encoded protein is CASSPPKGGAFGTTDSGNTIYF.

This chain links TRBV11-2 with TRBJ2-7, with 10 bases aligning to TRBD1. Germline CDR1 is SGHAT and CDR2 is FQNNGV. The CDR3 is 16 amino acids. V gave up 2 bases and J gave up 2 bases; unmatched junction bases: 6. The CDR3 DNA sequence: TGTGCCAGCAGCTTACAACCCGGGACAGGGGCCTACGAGCAGTACTTC. Its translation: CASSLQPGTGAYEQYF.

The chain combines TRBV27 with TRBJ1-2, with a weak D call TRBD1 (5 bases). V was clipped by 5 bases and J by 4 bases, with 14 bases between them. The CDR3 covers 14 residues. Germline CDR1 is MNHEY and CDR2 is SMNVEV (reference sequence). The CDR3 nucleotides are TGTGCCAGCAGTCCAGTGGGACTGATCTATGGCTACACCTTC. It is translated as CASSPVGLIYGYTF.

This clone has only a few counts. The chain carries TRBV7-9 and TRBJ1-6; weak D call: TRBD1 (6 bases). CDR1 is SEHNR, CDR2 FQNEAQ, per germline (reference sequence). V dropped 1 base and J dropped 11 bases, with 21 bases sitting between them. The CDR3 totals 17 residues. The CDR3 is CASSLGGVGGSPAPLHF. CDR3 bases: TGTGCCAGCAGCTTAGGAGGGGTTGGGGGCTCCCCGGCACCCCTCCACTTT.

Here the CDR3 DNA reads TGTGCCTGGCGCGGGGCAGGGGGCGAAGGGGGGCATCAGCCCCAGCATTTT. Translation gives CAWRGAGGEGGHQPQHF. The J gene is TRBJ1-5, the V gene TRBV30; TRBD1 matches at 8 bases. The CDR3 has 17 amino acids. Germline-derived CDR1 and CDR2 are GTSNPN and SVGIG (reference sequence). Trimming cost V 5 bases and J 5 bases; bases outside gene matches: 17. The whole variable domain, filled in from reference TRBV30 and TRBJ1-5, reads SQTIHQWPATLVQPVGSPLSLECTVEGTSNPNLYWYRQAAGRGLQLLFYSVGIGQISSEVPQNLSASRPQDRQFILSSKKLLLSDSGFYLCAWRGAGGEGGHQPQHFGDGTRLSIL.

This rearrangement joins TRBV29-1 to TRBJ2-7; maybe TRBD1 (5 bases). The CDR3 contains 11 residues. In germline, CDR1 is SQVTM, CDR2 ANQGSEA. V shed 3 bases and J shed 4 bases, with 7 bases lying between them. CDR3 sequence (DNA): TGCAGCGTTGATAAGGGGTACGAGCAGTACTTC. Translating gives CSVDKGYEQYF.

The chain has TRBV15 and TRBJ1-5, with 7 bases fitting TRBD1. This CDR3 region has 14 residues. Per the germline V gene, CDR1 is LNHNV and CDR2 is YYDKDF (reference sequence). V lost 5 bases to trimming and J lost 4 bases; unmatched junction nucleotides: 5. DNA of the CDR3: TGTGCCACCAGCGGAAACAGGGGAAATCAGCCCCAGCATTTT. This gives the protein CATSGNRGNQPQHF.

This rearrangement joins TRBV5-4 to TRBJ2-1, with TRBD2 matching over 8 bases. This CDR3 contains 15 residues. The V segment lost 2 bases and the J segment 6 bases; nucleotides outside the gene matches: 7. Germline V gene lookup returns CDR1 SGHNT and CDR2 YYREEE (reference sequence). CDR3 in amino acids: CASSFTAGGFNEQFF. The CDR3 region has the DNA TGTGCCAGCAGCTTTACGGCGGGAGGTTTCAATGAGCAGTTCTTC.

V and J are TRBV6-1 and TRBJ2-3; no firm D call. Looked up from germline, CDR1 is MNHNS and CDR2 is SASEGT. Deletions cut 0 bases from V and 1 base from J, with 14 bases between. The CDR3 totals 17 residues. DNA for the CDR3: TGTGCCAGCAGTGAAGCGTATGTCGCGGTGGGCACAGATACGCAGTATTTT. Residues: CASSEAYVAVGTDTQYF.

The CDR3 loop is CASSYLEGSEAFF. DNA for the CDR3: TGTGCCAGCAGTTACCTTGAGGGTTCTGAAGCTTTCTTT. V is TRBV6-6 and J is TRBJ1-1; D gene unclear. Germline CDR1 MNHNY, CDR2 SVGAGI (reference sequence). CDR3 length: 13 amino acids. V lost 2 bases and J lost 6, with 10 bases in between.

This chain links TRBV7-6 with TRBJ2-5, with unresolved D. This CDR3 spans 14 amino acids. Germline CDR1 reads SGHVS; CDR2 reads FNYEAQ. V was cut by 5 bases and J by 2 bases, with 12 bases left in between. CDR3 nucleotide sequence: TGTGCCAGCAGCCCGGAAGCAGGACAAGAGACCCAGTACTTC. It is translated as CASSPEAGQETQYF.

The chain links TRBV30 to TRBJ2-1; tentative D call: TRBD2 (5 bases). The V gene lost 4 bases and the J gene lost 0 bases, with 13 bases spanning the gap. This CDR3 has 15 amino acids. CDR1 GTSNPN and CDR2 SVGIG come from the germline V gene (reference sequence). For the CDR3, the DNA is TGTGCCTGGAAAACTCCGGGGAGCTCCTACAATGAGCAGTTCTTC. Translation gives CAWKTPGSSYNEQFF.

The chain combines TRBV11-2 with TRBJ2-7; the D gene is possibly TRBD2 (5 bases). The V end lost 0 bases, the J end lost 0 bases, and 18 bases lay between the germline ends. This CDR3 comprises 18 residues. The germline V gene encodes CDR1 SGHAT and CDR2 FQNNGV. The CDR3 sequence is CASSLDNERMDFSYEQYF. The CDR3 region has the DNA TGTGCCAGCAGCTTAGATAATGAAAGGATGGACTTCTCCTACGAGCAGTACTTC.

The J gene is TRBJ2-7, the V gene TRBV5-6; possible D gene TRBD1, 5 bases. Germline-derived CDR1 and CDR2 are SGHDT and YYEEEE. The CDR3 covers 17 residues. The V end was cut by 0 bases, the J end by 4 bases, with 20 bases between. The CDR3 region has the DNA TGTGCCAGCAGCTTGGAGGGGCCTCGTGCCCCCCCATACGAGCAGTACTTC. Translating it yields CASSLEGPRAPPYEQYF.

V gene TRBV15 combines with J gene TRBJ1-1; TRBD1 matches 9 bases. Germline trimming cut 4 bases from V and 3 bases from J; bases unmatched to any gene: 6. The CDR3 is made up of 15 amino acids. Germline values: CDR1 LNHNV, CDR2 YYDKDF (reference sequence). As DNA, the CDR3 is TGTGCCACCAGCACCGGGACAGGGTGGGACACTGAAGCTTTCTTT. Its translation is CATSTGTGWDTEAFF. The complete variable domain, with remaining parts taken from reference TRBV15 and TRBJ1-1, reads DAMVIQNPRYQVTQFGKPVTLSCSQTLNHNVMYWYQQKSSQAPKLLFHYYDKDFNNEADTPDNFQSRRPNTSFCFLDIRSPGLGDTAMYLCATSTGTGWDTEAFFGQGTRLTVV.

This chain uses TRBV2 with TRBJ2-1; 10 nucleotides align to TRBD2. Germline CDR1 reads SNHLY; CDR2 reads FYNNEI. CDR3 length: 17 amino acids. J was trimmed by 5 bases and V by 5 bases; bases with no gene match: 12. The CDR3 loop is CASSSNRGLAVNNEQFF. Written as DNA, the CDR3 is TGTGCCAGCAGTTCTAACCGAGGACTAGCGGTAAACAATGAGCAGTTCTTC.

The chain employs TRBV9 and TRBJ2-1; D not resolved. Trimming took 3 bases from V and 6 from J, leaving 7 bases between them. The CDR3 has 12 residues. CDR1 and CDR2 from the germline V gene are SGDLS and YYNGEE. As DNA, the CDR3 is TGTGCCAGCAGCGCGGCGCCCAATGAGCAGTTCTTC. It specifies CASSAAPNEQFF.

The chain is built from TRBV4-1 and TRBJ1-1; D perhaps matches TRBD1 (5 bases). Germline values: CDR1 MGHRA, CDR2 YSYEKL. This CDR3 is 15 amino acids long. The germline V and J ends were trimmed by 0 bases and 6 bases, with 14 bases remaining between them. Here the CDR3 reads CASSQEPGLNAEAFF. CDR3 sequence (DNA): TGCGCCAGCAGCCAAGAACCGGGACTTAACGCTGAAGCTTTCTTT.